This record looks at one T cell receptor beta chain sequence and its context. This entry comes from a study of cytomegalovirus exposure and HLA in healthy donors. The assay was immunoSEQ multiplex PCR, and TCRdb's table has in-frame clones only and misses some. The sample records about 190,000 clones, roughly 84% being singletons. The TCR was taken from a man between 18 and 35 years old in good health and CMV-seropositive. Sequencing was done on a sample of PBMCs.

CDR3 DNA sequence: TGTGCCAGTAGTTTGACTCTACAGGGGTTTTTGTCCACCGGGGAGCTGTTTTTT. This codes for CASSLTLQGFLSTGELFF. The chain uses TRBV19 and TRBJ2-2, with 7 nucleotides matching TRBD1. The germline CDR1 and CDR2 sequences are LNHDA and SQIVND (reference sequence). CDR3 length equals 18 residues. Losses at the gene ends were 5 bases for V and 4 bases for J; bases not matched to a gene: 16. The full variable domain, completed using reference TRBV19 and TRBJ2-2, is DGGITQSPKYLFRKEGQNVTLSCEQNLNHDAMYWYRQDPGQGLRLIYYSQIVNDFQKGDIAEGYSVSREKKESFPLTVTSAQKNPTAFYLCASSLTLQGFLSTGELFFGEGSRLTVL.